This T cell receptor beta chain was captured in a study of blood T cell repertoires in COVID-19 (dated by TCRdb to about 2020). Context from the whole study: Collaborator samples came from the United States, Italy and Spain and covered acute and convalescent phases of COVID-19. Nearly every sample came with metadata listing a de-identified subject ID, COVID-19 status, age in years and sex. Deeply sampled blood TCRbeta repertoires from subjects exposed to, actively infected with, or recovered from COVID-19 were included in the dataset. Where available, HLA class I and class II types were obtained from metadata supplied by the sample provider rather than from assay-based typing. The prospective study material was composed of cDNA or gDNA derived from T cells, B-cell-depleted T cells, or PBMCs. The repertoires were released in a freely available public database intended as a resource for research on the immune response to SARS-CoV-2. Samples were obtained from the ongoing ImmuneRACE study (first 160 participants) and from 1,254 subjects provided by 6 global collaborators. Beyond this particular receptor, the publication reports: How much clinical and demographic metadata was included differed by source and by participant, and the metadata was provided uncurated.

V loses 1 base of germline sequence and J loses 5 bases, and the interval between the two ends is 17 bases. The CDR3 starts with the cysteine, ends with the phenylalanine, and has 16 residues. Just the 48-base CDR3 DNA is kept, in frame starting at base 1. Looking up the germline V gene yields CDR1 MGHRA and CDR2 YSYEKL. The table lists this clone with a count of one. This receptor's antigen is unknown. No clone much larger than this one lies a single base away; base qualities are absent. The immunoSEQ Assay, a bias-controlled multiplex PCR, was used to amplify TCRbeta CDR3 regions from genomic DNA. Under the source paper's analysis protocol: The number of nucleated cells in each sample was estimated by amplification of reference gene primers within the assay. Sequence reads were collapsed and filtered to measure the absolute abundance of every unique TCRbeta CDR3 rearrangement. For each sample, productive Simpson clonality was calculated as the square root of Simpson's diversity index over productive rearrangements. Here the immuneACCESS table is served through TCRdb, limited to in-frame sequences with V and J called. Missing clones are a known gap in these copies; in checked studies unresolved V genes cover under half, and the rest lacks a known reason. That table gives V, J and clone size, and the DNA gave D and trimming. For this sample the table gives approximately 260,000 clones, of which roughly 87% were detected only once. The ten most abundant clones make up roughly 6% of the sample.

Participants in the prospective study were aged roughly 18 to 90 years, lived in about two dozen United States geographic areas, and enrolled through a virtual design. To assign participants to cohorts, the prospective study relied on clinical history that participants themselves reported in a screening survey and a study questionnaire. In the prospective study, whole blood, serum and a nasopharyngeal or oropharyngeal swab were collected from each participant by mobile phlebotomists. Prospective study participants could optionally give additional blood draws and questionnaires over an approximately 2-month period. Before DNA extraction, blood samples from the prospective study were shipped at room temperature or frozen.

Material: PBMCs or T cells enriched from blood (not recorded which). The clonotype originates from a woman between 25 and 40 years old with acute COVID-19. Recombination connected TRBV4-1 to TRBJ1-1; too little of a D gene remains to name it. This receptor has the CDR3 CASSQAVRGRETEAFF. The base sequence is TGCGCCAGCAGCCAAGCGGTTCGGGGAAGGGAAACTGAAGCTTTCTTT.